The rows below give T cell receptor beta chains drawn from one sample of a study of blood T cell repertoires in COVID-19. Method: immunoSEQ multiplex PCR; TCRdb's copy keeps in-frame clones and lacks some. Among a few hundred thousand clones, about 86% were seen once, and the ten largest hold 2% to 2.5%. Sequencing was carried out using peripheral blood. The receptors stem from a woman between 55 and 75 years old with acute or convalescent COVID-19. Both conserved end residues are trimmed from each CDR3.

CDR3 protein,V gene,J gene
ASSYYGRGPGYT,TRBV6-5,TRBJ1-2
ASTKGGEAF,TRBV28,TRBJ1-1
ASSFRSGNLYEQY,TRBV7-8,TRBJ2-7
ASSLADSQLYEQY,TRBV7-6,TRBJ2-7
ASSLLTPNYEQY,TRBV28,TRBJ2-7
ASSQESNKEQGSGMNTEAF,TRBV3-1/TRBV3-2,TRBJ1-1
ASSGTGGNQPQH,TRBV2,TRBJ1-5
ASSVGGTATYEQY,TRBV9,TRBJ2-7
ATSRNFISYEQY,TRBV15,TRBJ2-7
ASSQEGKDSYEQY,TRBV4-2,TRBJ2-7
ASTPDRGSYNEQF,TRBV19,TRBJ2-1
AWSRTGQAF,TRBV30,TRBJ1-1
ASSTGTRQETQY,TRBV5-6,TRBJ2-5
ASSQAAGYPEAF,TRBV3-1/TRBV3-2,TRBJ1-1
ASSLARETQY,TRBV7-2,TRBJ2-5
ASSQAVRGGYGYT,TRBV4-3,TRBJ1-2
SHTDGQETQY,TRBV29-1,TRBJ2-5
SAARGEKLF,TRBV20-1,TRBJ1-4
ASRTTGTGKPNTEAF,TRBV5-1,TRBJ1-1
ASTPPQAGTGVYYGYT,TRBV19,TRBJ1-2
ASSLVGRGPTGELF,TRBV7-2,TRBJ2-2
ASSPPRRLVYGYT,TRBV28,TRBJ1-2
ASSVGSQGSGNTIY,TRBV9,TRBJ1-3
ASFPHQGQGGLDEQF,TRBV5-1,TRBJ2-1
ASTRPPAYEQY,TRBV12-3/TRBV12-4,TRBJ2-7
ASSSGLAGGHQY,TRBV11-2,TRBJ2-4
ASSQDRGYNQPQH,TRBV16,TRBJ1-5
ARSAHPGQKDSPLH,TRBV5-3,TRBJ1-6
ASSSGQAHYGYT,TRBV5-1,TRBJ1-2
ASSSQHRNTEAF,TRBV7-2,TRBJ1-1
ASSSLGGVGGYEQY,TRBV7-2,TRBJ2-7
SVDGNQETQY,TRBV29-1,TRBJ2-5
ATSRDKGISNQPQH,TRBV15,TRBJ1-5
ASSFTPTGNTEAF,TRBV3-1/TRBV3-2,TRBJ1-1
ASSQGYLGNRAKEQY,TRBV14,TRBJ2-7
ASSPSPGPLNTEAF,TRBV3-1/TRBV3-2,TRBJ1-1
ASSSGQGAFYEQY,TRBV18,TRBJ2-7
ASSSAYGANYGYT,TRBV5-1,TRBJ1-2
ASSFGQVQETQY,TRBV5-4,TRBJ2-5
ASSPEGSKGNSPLH,TRBV4-2,TRBJ1-6
ASSLARGSSLKKEAF,TRBV7-9,TRBJ1-1